This TCR beta chain came from a study of radiotherapy plus CTLA-4 blockade in lung cancer (dated by TCRdb to the late 2010s). With regard to the full study: Among the enrolled patients, approximately 17% had an objective response, and about 31% reached disease control.

Overall study results and their limits: TCR clones derived from tumors expanded in peripheral blood after treatment with radiotherapy and ipilimumab. Increased serum interferon-beta after radiation, together with early dynamic changes in blood T cell clones, were reported to be the strongest predictors of response.

The library came from the immunoSEQ multiplex PCR assay. TCRdb holds this immuneACCESS table with in-frame rearrangements only. Some clones are missing; in checked studies, unresolved V genes explain under half, and the rest has no known cause. The sample contains about 45,000 clones, 76% of them found a single time. 8.3% of the sample rests with the top ten. Via the germline V gene, CDR1 is SGHTA and CDR2 FQGNSA. The junction shows trimming of 5 bases on V and 4 bases on J, and the gene matches do not reach 4 bases of it. Inclusive of the bounding cysteine and phenylalanine, the CDR3 is 15 residues long. The sequence is cut down to CDR3 DNA, 45 bases in frame from base 1. This clone was found a few times. Its antigen is not yet known. Per-base quality was not reported, and no clone a single base away is much larger than it. The study evaluated CTLA-4 blockade (ipilimumab) given together with focal radiation therapy in patients who had chemo-refractory metastatic non-small-cell lung cancer.

This sample comprised peripheral blood, obtained from a patient treated with radiotherapy plus ipilimumab. The sequence links TRBV7-2 to TRBJ2-1, and TRBD2 matches 11 of the central bases. This TCR was recovered from a human donor with non-small cell lung cancer who had stable disease on radiotherapy plus ipilimumab. The CDR3: CASSATSGGYNEQFF. The DNA reads TGTGCCAGCAGCGCTACTAGCGGGGGATACAATGAGCAGTTCTTC.